These 18 T cell receptor beta chains were sequenced from one sample in a study of shared clonotypes between healthy human individuals. Some clones are missing from TCRdb's copy, which holds only in-frame ones; the method was immunoSEQ multiplex PCR. The profile shows 950,000 to 1,300,000 clones, 75% of them singletons. Sequenced: memory CD4+ T cells sorted from blood. The subset is: CD45RA-negative fraction. The receptor source for this set is a man between 18 and 35 years old in good health.

The chain couples TRBV19 to TRBJ1-2; the match to TRBD1 covers 10 bases. V dropped 7 bases and J dropped 4; count of bases not matched to a gene: 6. This CDR3 region has 14 residues. Looked up from germline, CDR1 is LNHDA and CDR2 is SQIVND (reference sequence). CDR3 sequence reads: CASKGRDRGYGYTF. The DNA for the CDR3 is TGTGCCAGTAAAGGCCGGGACAGGGGCTATGGCTACACCTTC.

The chain carries TRBV5-4 and TRBJ1-5; a weak D match, TRBD1 (6 bases). Trimming took 4 bases from V and 5 from J, leaving 16 bases between them. Germline V gives CDR1 SGHNT, CDR2 YYREEE (reference sequence). There are 15 residues in the CDR3. The CDR3 reads CASSAAPEGDQPQHF. The CDR3 DNA reads TGTGCCAGCAGCGCGGCCCCGGAGGGGGATCAGCCCCAGCATTTT. Based on the CDR3 plus reference TRBV5-4 and TRBJ1-5, the full variable domain is ETGVTQSPTHLIKTRGQQVTLRCSSQSGHNTVSWYQQALGQGPQFIFQYYREEENGRGNFPPRFSGLQFPNYSSELNVNALELDDSALYLCASSAAPEGDQPQHFGDGTRLSIL.

The sample holds a few counts of this clone. The chain is built from TRBV5-7 and TRBJ1-4; perhaps TRBD1 as D (5 bases). TRBV5-7 qualifies as an ORF whose function is uncertain. CDR3 length: 18 residues. Trimming stripped 2 bases from V and 1 base from J, with 18 bases between. The CDR3 loop reads CASSLAAGNELTNEKLFF. The CDR3 coding sequence is TGTGCCAGCAGCTTAGCCGCAGGGAATGAATTAACTAATGAAAAACTGTTTTTT.

V gene TRBV18 combines with J gene TRBJ2-5, with 7 bases lining up with TRBD1. With V trimmed by 3 bases and J by 4 bases, 5 bases remained unmatched. In germline, CDR1 is KGHSH, CDR2 LQKENI. The CDR3 consists of 14 residues. The CDR3 sequence is CASSPWAGGETQYF. The CDR3 nucleotides are TGTGCCAGCTCACCTTGGGCAGGGGGAGAGACCCAGTACTTC.

This rearrangement joins TRBV29-1 to TRBJ2-1; D is possibly TRBD1 or TRBD2 (6 bases each). CDR1 is SQVTM and CDR2 is ANQGSEA in the germline V gene. The CDR3 has 15 amino acids. V was shortened by 7 bases and J by 2 bases, with 18 bases between the two germline ends. CDR3 bases: TGCAGCGCCGACGGTACCGGGGGCCCCTACAATGAGCAGTTCTTC. Translated, it gives CSADGTGGPYNEQFF.

V and J are TRBV6-4 and TRBJ2-1; weak D call: TRBD2 (6 bases). Between the trimmed V and J ends, which lost 3 bases and 9 bases, there was a span of 12 bases. CDR3 length equals 13 residues. CDR1 MRHNA and CDR2 SNTAGT come from the germline V gene. The CDR3 region is CASSESMGGEQFF. In nucleotides, the CDR3 is TGTGCCAGCAGTGAGTCAATGGGAGGTGAGCAGTTCTTC.

The rearrangement uses TRBV15 and TRBJ2-3; the D gene is possibly TRBD2 (6 bases). V lost 0 bases to trimming and J lost 4 bases, with 17 bases between them. The CDR3 extends over 17 amino acids. Germline V gene sequence: CDR1 LNHNV, CDR2 YYDKDF (reference sequence). The chain's CDR3 is CATSRDRARPGADTQYF. CDR3 nucleotide sequence: TGTGCCACCAGCAGAGATAGAGCCAGGCCGGGGGCAGATACGCAGTATTTT.

The genes are TRBV30 and TRBJ2-7; 9 bases fit TRBD2. Per germline, CDR1 GTSNPN and CDR2 SVGIG (reference sequence). This CDR3 comprises 17 residues. The junction had 14 bases not matched to a gene; V was cut back by 4 bases and J by 1 base. The CDR3 bases are TGTGCCTGGACCGAAGGGCTAGCGGGAAGCAAATCCTACGAGCAGTACTTC. It translates to CAWTEGLAGSKSYEQYF.

The chain employs TRBV9 and TRBJ2-5; D is perhaps TRBD2 (6 bases). This CDR3 is 14 amino acids long. The germline CDR1 and CDR2 sequences are SGDLS and YYNGEE. Trimming stripped 4 bases from V and 4 bases from J, with 14 bases between. The CDR3 coding sequence is TGTGCCAGCAGCCCCCTAGTGGGGGGAGAGACCCAGTACTTC. Translated: CASSPLVGGETQYF.

The rearrangement joins TRBV5-6 to TRBJ2-1; 7 bases are a match to TRBD1. The CDR3 runs to 14 residues. V lost 2 bases and J lost 4; bases outside the gene matches: 3. The germline gives CDR1 SGHDT, CDR2 YYEEEE. For the CDR3, the DNA is TGTGCCAGCAGCTTCGGACAGGTATACAATGAGCAGTTCTTC. Translated: CASSFGQVYNEQFF.

Comments on this clone: Other nucleotide sequences in the sample specify the same CDR3. This sequence joins TRBV7-2 and TRBJ2-3, with D maybe TRBD2 (5 bases). Germline values: CDR1 SGHTA, CDR2 FQGNSA. V shed 1 base and J shed 1 base, with 9 bases lying between them. This CDR3 spans 15 amino acids. In DNA form, the CDR3 reads TGTGCCAGCAGCTTAGGCGGGTCACGCACAGATACGCAGTATTTT. This translates into CASSLGGSRTDTQYF. Combining the CDR3 with reference TRBV7-2 and TRBJ2-3 gives the whole variable domain GAGVSQSPSNKVTEKGKDVELRCDPISGHTALYWYRQSLGQGLEFLIYFQGNSAPDKSGLPSDRFSAERTGGSVSTLTIQRTQQEDSAVYLCASSLGGSRTDTQYFGPGTRLTVL.

The chain joins TRBV2 to TRBJ2-3; weak D call: TRBD2 (5 bases). The V gene lost 11 bases and the J gene lost 1 base, with 13 bases spanning the gap. The germline V gene has CDR1 SNHLY and CDR2 FYNNEI. CDR3 length: 13 amino acids. The CDR3 coding sequence is TGTGCCCGGGTCGACGGGGGCACAGATACGCAGTATTTT. It specifies CARVDGGTDTQYF.

This clone was seen more than once but under ten times. The V call is TRBV10-1, the J call TRBJ2-2, with D possibly TRBD1 on 6 matching bases. The CDR3 consists of 14 residues. V was cut by 6 bases and J by 0 bases, with 8 bases left in between. CDR1 WNHNN and CDR2 SYGVQD come from the germline V gene (reference sequence). Here the CDR3 reads CASRGTPNTGELFF. The DNA of the CDR3 is TGCGCCAGCAGAGGGACACCGAACACCGGGGAGCTGTTTTTT.

The chain has TRBV6-1 and TRBJ2-4; the D is unclear. The germline V and J ends were trimmed by 0 bases and 9 bases, with 9 bases remaining between them. Per germline, CDR1 MNHNS and CDR2 SASEGT. The CDR3 runs to 13 residues. The CDR3 DNA sequence: TGTGCCAGCAGTGAAGCACTTAATCGCATTCAGTACTTC. The encoded protein is CASSEALNRIQYF.

This chain joins TRBV6-6 and TRBJ1-6; no definite D call. CDR1 is MNHNY, CDR2 SVGAGI, per germline (reference sequence). This CDR3 is 12 amino acids long. V was clipped by 2 bases and J by 9 bases, with 5 bases between them. The CDR3 DNA follows: TGTGCCAGCAGTTACACCCGTTCACCCCTCCACTTT. Its protein is CASSYTRSPLHF.

The J gene is TRBJ2-1, the V gene TRBV9, with 9 bases that match TRBD1. Germline V lookup: CDR1 SGDLS, CDR2 YYNGEE. The ends lost 0 bases at V and 5 bases at J; junction bases unmatched: 6. The CDR3 runs 16 residues. CDR3 nucleotide sequence: TGTGCCAGCAGCGTAGCGACCGGGACAGGGAACAATGAGCAGTTCTTC. The encoded protein is CASSVATGTGNNEQFF.

The genes are TRBV12-5 and TRBJ2-1; D not certain. CDR3 length equals 16 residues. Per germline, CDR1 LGHNT and CDR2 FRNRAP. V lost 1 base to trimming and J lost 5 bases, with 15 bases between them. The CDR3 DNA reads TGTGCTAGTGGTTTGGCTATAGCCGAGATCCACAATGAGCAGTTCTTC. Its protein product is CASGLAIAEIHNEQFF.

This clone was counted only a few times. V usage is TRBV2 and J usage is TRBJ2-7, with D perhaps matching TRBD1 (6 bases). This CDR3 spans 16 amino acids. Germline CDR1 SNHLY, CDR2 FYNNEI. Trimming removed 7 bases from V and 7 bases from J, with 26 bases in between. The CDR3 protein is CASNTTPGQGLGEQYF. The CDR3 DNA sequence: TGTGCCAGCAATACTACCCCCGGGCAGGGGCTAGGGGAGCAGTACTTC.